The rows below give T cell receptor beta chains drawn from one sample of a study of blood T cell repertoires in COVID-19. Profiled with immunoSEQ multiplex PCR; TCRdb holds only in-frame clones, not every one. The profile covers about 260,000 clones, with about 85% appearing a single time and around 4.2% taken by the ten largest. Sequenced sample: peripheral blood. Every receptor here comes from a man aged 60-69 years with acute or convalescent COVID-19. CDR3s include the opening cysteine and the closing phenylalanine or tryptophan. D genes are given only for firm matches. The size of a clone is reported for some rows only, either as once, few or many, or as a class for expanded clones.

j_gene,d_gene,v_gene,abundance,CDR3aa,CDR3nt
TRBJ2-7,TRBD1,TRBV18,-,CASSPNPGQGISYEQYF,TGTGCCAGCTCACCAAACCCGGGACAGGGGATTTCCTACGAGCAGTACTTC
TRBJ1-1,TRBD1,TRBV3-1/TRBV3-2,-,CASSRKQGPGTEAFF,TGTGCCAGCAGCCGCAAACAGGGGCCGGGCACTGAAGCTTTCTTT
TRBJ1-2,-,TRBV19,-,CASKQGTSSGYTF,TGTGCCAGTAAACAGGGTACAAGCTCTGGCTACACCTTC
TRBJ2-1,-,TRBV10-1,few,CASSDGGCYNEQFF,TGCGCCAGCAGTGATGGGGGGTGCTACAATGAGCAGTTCTTC
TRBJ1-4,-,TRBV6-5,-,CASSVRVNGEKLFF,TGTGCCAGCAGCGTCAGGGTGAACGGGGAAAAACTGTTTTTT
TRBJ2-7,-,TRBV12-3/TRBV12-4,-,CATAVVGEQYF,TGTGCCACCGCGGTCGTGGGCGAGCAGTACTTC
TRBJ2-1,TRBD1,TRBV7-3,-,CASSIAGTAYNEQFF,TGTGCCAGCAGCATTGCCGGGACAGCGTACAATGAGCAGTTCTTC
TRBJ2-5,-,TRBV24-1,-,CATSEGGPGWETQYF,TGTGCCACCAGCGAGGGCGGCCCGGGGTGGGAGACCCAGTACTTC
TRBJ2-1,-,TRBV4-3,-,CASSQGVQGFRAYNEQFF,TGCGCCAGCAGCCAAGGTGTACAGGGTTTCCGGGCCTACAATGAGCAGTTCTTC
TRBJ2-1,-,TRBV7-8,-,CASSRADNEQFF,TGTGCCAGCAGCCGGGCGGACAATGAGCAGTTCTTC
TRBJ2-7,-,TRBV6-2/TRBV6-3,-,CASSYPQRLTSYEQYF,TGTGCCAGCAGTTACCCACAAAGACTTACCTCCTACGAGCAGTACTTC
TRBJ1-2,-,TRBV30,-,CAWVNAGTYGYTF,TGTGCCTGGGTTAATGCGGGCACTTATGGCTACACCTTC
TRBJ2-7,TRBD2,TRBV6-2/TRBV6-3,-,CASSYSFTGLENYEQYF,TGTGCCAGCAGTTACTCCTTTACGGGACTAGAGAACTACGAGCAGTACTTC
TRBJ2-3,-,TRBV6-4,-,CASSDSIPHEGTYPDTQYF,TGTGCCAGCAGTGACTCGATCCCCCACGAGGGTACGTACCCAGATACGCAGTATTTT